Listed here are 2 T cell receptor beta chains from one sample, sequenced in a study of T cell responses to AZD1222 COVID-19 vaccine. The method was immunoSEQ multiplex PCR; TCRdb's version includes in-frame clones alone and lacks a portion of them. The sample includes roughly 130,000 clones, 80% to 90% of them seen just once. The specimen was peripheral blood, collected on day 0 of AZD1222 vaccination. Every receptor here comes from an adult in good health.

V is TRBV11-3 and J is TRBJ1-4; the D is unclear. Germline CDR1 reads SGHNT; CDR2 reads YENEEA. Trimming took off 1 base at V and 9 bases at J, with 9 bases between the two ends. The CDR3 length is 13 residues. The CDR3 DNA is TGTGCCAGCAGCTTAGGTGGGGTTCAAAAACTGTTTTTT. Translating it yields CASSLGGVQKLFF.

The chain is built from TRBV5-1 and TRBJ1-2; TRBD1 agrees at 7 bases. This CDR3 spans 12 amino acids. CDR1 is SGHRS, CDR2 YFSETQ, per germline. V shed 5 bases and J 6 bases; nucleotides not matched to a gene: 4. The CDR3 sequence is CASRGQFHGYTF. CDR3 nucleotide sequence: TGCGCCAGCAGGGGACAGTTCCATGGCTACACCTTC.